Shown below are 10 T cell receptor beta chains from a single sample sequenced in a study of cytomegalovirus exposure and HLA in healthy donors. TCRdb keeps only in-frame clones here, not all; method: immunoSEQ multiplex PCR. The sample consists of 97,000 or so clones, 85% to 95% of them appearing once. Material for sequencing was PBMCs. Source of these receptors: a woman between 18 and 29 years old in good health and CMV-seronegative.

The chain uses TRBV9 and TRBJ2-1, with 11 positions matching TRBD2. The trim removed 0 bases at V and 7 bases at J, leaving 6 bases unmatched. CDR3 length: 16 amino acids. The germline V gene encodes CDR1 SGDLS and CDR2 YYNGEE. For the CDR3, the DNA is TGTGCCAGCAGCGTAGTAACTAGCGGGAGTAGTAATGAGCAGTTCTTC. Protein product: CASSVVTSGSSNEQFF.

The J gene is TRBJ2-1, the V gene TRBV18; 16 bases align to TRBD2. J gave up 5 bases and V 3 bases, and 7 bases lay outside the gene matches. CDR1 and CDR2 from the germline V gene are KGHSH and LQKENI. CDR3 length: 18 residues. In DNA form, the CDR3 reads TGTGCCAGCTCACCGCCGGGACTAGCGGGAGGGCTGGACAATGAGCAGTTCTTC. Amino acid sequence: CASSPPGLAGGLDNEQFF.

This rearrangement joins TRBV9 to TRBJ1-3; D might be TRBD1 (6 bases). Trimming removed 4 bases from V and 0 bases from J, with 20 bases in between. The germline V gene has CDR1 SGDLS and CDR2 YYNGEE. This CDR3 region has 18 residues. Here the CDR3 reads CASSPGPSRRGSGNTIYF. The CDR3 DNA reads TGTGCCAGCAGCCCGGGCCCGTCACGCAGGGGCTCTGGAAACACCATATATTTT.

The chain has TRBV7-2 and TRBJ2-5, with 9 bases that match TRBD2. Unmatched junction bases numbered 9, after V lost 3 bases and J lost 4 bases. Germline V CDR1 and CDR2: SGHTA, FQGNSA. There are 16 residues in the CDR3. The CDR3 sequence: CASSLARGGPGETQYF. The CDR3 bases are TGTGCCAGCAGCTTGGCGCGGGGGGGCCCCGGAGAGACCCAGTACTTC.

The chain joins TRBV5-1 to TRBJ1-4; D remains unclear. The CDR3 consists of 14 residues. Per germline, CDR1 SGHRS and CDR2 YFSETQ. The V end was cut by 4 bases, the J end by 7 bases, with 14 bases between. The CDR3 nucleotides read TGCGCCAGCAGCGCCACAACTCGGAGTGAAAAACTGTTTTTT. It specifies CASSATTRSEKLFF.

This chain joins TRBV6-1 and TRBJ2-7; TRBD2 aligns across 9 bases. From germline, CDR1 is MNHNS and CDR2 SASEGT. V was pared by 1 base and J by 3 bases, with 4 bases of the junction left unmatched. This CDR3 is 15 amino acids long. The CDR3 region has the DNA TGTGCCAGCAGTGAAGAGCGTAGCGGGAGCTACGAGCAGTACTTC. Protein: CASSEERSGSYEQYF.

This clone has only a few counts. V gene TRBV6-1 combines with J gene TRBJ2-7, with 7 bases lining up with TRBD1. This CDR3 has 15 residues. Germline V gives CDR1 MNHNS, CDR2 SASEGT. With 9 bases clipped from V and 5 bases from J, the junction kept 16 bases outside the gene matches. As DNA, the CDR3 is TGTGCCAGTTGCCCGGGACAGCTAGAAGGGAACGAGCAGTACTTC. It encodes CASCPGQLEGNEQYF.

The rearrangement joins TRBV7-2 to TRBJ2-1, with 7 positions matching TRBD2. V shed 1 base, J shed 0 bases, and the junction held 3 bases outside the gene matches. Germline V gene lookup returns CDR1 SGHTA and CDR2 FQGNSA. This CDR3 has 16 amino acids. CDR3 coding DNA: TGTGCCAGCAGCTTAGTGGGCGGGGGCTCCTACAATGAGCAGTTCTTC. It translates to CASSLVGGGSYNEQFF.

V usage is TRBV19 and J usage is TRBJ1-2, with 11 positions matching TRBD1. After removal of 5 bases from V and 4 bases from J, the junction contained 3 bases not matched to a gene. The CDR3 covers 14 residues. Germline V gives CDR1 LNHDA, CDR2 SQIVND (reference sequence). In nucleotides, the CDR3 is TGTGCCAGTAGTTCCGGGACAGGGGGCTATGGCTACACCTTC. Protein sequence: CASSSGTGGYGYTF. Full variable domain (rest looked up from reference TRBV19 and TRBJ1-2): DGGITQSPKYLFRKEGQNVTLSCEQNLNHDAMYWYRQDPGQGLRLIYYSQIVNDFQKGDIAEGYSVSREKKESFPLTVTSAQKNPTAFYLCASSSGTGGYGYTFGSGTRLTVV.

This chain uses TRBV6-1 with TRBJ2-7; 8 positions agree with TRBD1. This CDR3 spans 13 amino acids. The germline V gene has CDR1 MNHNS and CDR2 SASEGT. The V and J ends lost 3 bases and 6 bases, in that order; junction bases with no gene match: 4. The DNA for the CDR3 is TGTGCCAGCAGTGAGACAGGGGAGAGCGAGCAGTACTTC. Translated, it gives CASSETGESEQYF.